This is a list of T cell receptor beta chains from one sample in a study of T cells after yellow fever vaccination. TCRdb used MiXCR to reprocess the 5' RACE reads, holding one entry per CDR3 protein. The sample lists approximately 22,000 distinct CDR3 sequences, 4% to 6% occurring once. Sequencing used PBMCs, either bulk or a sorted T-cell subset (CD4+, CD8+, memory, or dextramer-sorted; not recorded which), obtained approximately 47 days after the first yellow fever vaccination. The source is a man aged 18-30 years who received the YFV17D yellow fever vaccine. Each CDR3 is given with its conserved first and last residue. D genes are given only for firm matches. Size is omitted from some rows. Given values are once, few, many or a class for expanded clones.

d_call | j_call | v_call | clone_size | cdr3_aa | cdr3_nt
TRBD2 | TRBJ2-3 | TRBV6-5 | many | CASSSTSGGLDTQYF | TGTGCCAGCAGTTCGACTAGCGGGGGTCTAGATACGCAGTATTTT
TRBD2 | TRBJ2-3 | TRBV13 | many | CASSLGLGLAASDTQYF | TGTGCCAGCAGCTTAGGCCTCGGACTAGCGGCGTCAGATACGCAGTATTTT
- | TRBJ1-5 | TRBV10-3 | many | CATRTEDQPQHF | TGTGCCACCCGGACAGAGGATCAGCCCCAGCATTTT
TRBD1 | TRBJ2-3 | TRBV11-1 | many | CASSLPRGLGDTQYF | TGTGCCAGCAGCTTACCCAGGGGGCTTGGGGATACGCAGTATTTT
- | TRBJ2-3 | TRBV4-1 | many | CASSPGSPSTDTQYF | TGCGCCAGCAGCCCAGGAAGCCCTAGCACAGATACGCAGTATTTT
- | TRBJ1-1 | TRBV30 | many | CAWGARGTEAFF | TGTGCCTGGGGCGCCCGGGGCACTGAAGCTTTCTTT
- | TRBJ2-1 | TRBV4-3 | many | CASSQDFGYWRGDEQFF | TGCGCCAGCAGCCAAGATTTTGGGTACTGGCGGGGCGATGAGCAGTTCTTC
- | TRBJ1-5 | TRBV7-6 | many | CASSLVSGSNQPQHF | TGTGCCAGCAGCTTAGTGTCCGGGAGCAATCAGCCCCAGCATTTT
- | TRBJ2-1 | TRBV15 | many | CATSRVQGNEQFF | TGTGCCACCAGCAGAGTCCAGGGGAATGAGCAGTTCTTC
TRBD2 | TRBJ2-2 | TRBV6-1 | many | CASSGPAGGNTGELFF | TGTGCCAGCAGTGGCCCAGCGGGGGGGAACACCGGGGAGCTGTTTTTT
TRBD1 | TRBJ1-2 | TRBV19 | many | CASSTRQFRTGGVGYTF | TGTGCCAGTAGTACAAGACAGTTTCGGACAGGGGGCGTTGGCTACACCTTC
- | TRBJ2-6 | TRBV4-1 | many | CASSLERAQGKSGANVLTF | TGCGCCAGCAGCCTTGAGCGGGCGCAGGGTAAATCTGGGGCCAACGTCCTGACTTTC
- | TRBJ2-4 | TRBV7-2 | many | CASSFVGRSAKNIQYF | TGTGCCAGCAGCTTCGTGGGGCGGTCTGCCAAAAACATTCAGTACTTC
- | TRBJ1-1 | TRBV5-1 | many | CASSAGPGGNAFF | TGCGCCAGCAGCGCCGGACCGGGAGGGAACGCTTTCTTT
- | TRBJ2-7 | TRBV7-2 | many | CASSLGGTNLHEQYF | TGTGCCAGCAGCTTAGGGGGAACGAATCTCCACGAGCAGTACTTC
- | TRBJ1-1 | TRBV30 | many | CAWSVGGAAFF | TGTGCCTGGAGTGTTGGGGGGGCAGCTTTCTTT
TRBD1 | TRBJ1-1 | TRBV2 | many | CASTTGAGTEAFF | TGTGCCAGCACCACAGGGGCCGGCACTGAAGCTTTCTTT
TRBD2 | TRBJ2-1 | TRBV5-4 | many | CASSLEGLAGSNEQFF | TGTGCCAGCAGCTTGGAGGGACTAGCGGGGTCCAATGAGCAGTTCTTC
- | TRBJ2-1 | TRBV12-3/TRBV12-4 | many | CASSFSGLVNEQFF | TGTGCCAGCAGTTTTTCAGGGTTGGTGAATGAGCAGTTCTTC
- | TRBJ2-2 | TRBV5-1 | many | CASKEGSPGELFF | TGCGCCAGCAAGGAGGGATCCCCCGGGGAGCTGTTTTTT
- | TRBJ2-1 | TRBV6-4 | many | CASSEDTYNEQFF | TGTGCCAGCAGTGAGGACACCTACAATGAGCAGTTCTTC
TRBD1 | TRBJ1-1 | TRBV13 | many | CASSLLGTGVEAFF | TGTGCCAGCAGCTTATTGGGGACAGGCGTTGAAGCTTTCTTT
- | TRBJ1-1 | TRBV6-5 | many | CASSQIPGKAFF | TGTGCCAGCAGCCAGATCCCGGGCAAAGCTTTCTTT
TRBD2 | TRBJ2-2 | TRBV7-2 | few | CASSLRPGGPTGELFF | TGTGCCAGCAGCTTACGACCGGGGGGGCCCACCGGGGAGCTGTTTTTT
- | TRBJ1-2 | TRBV11-2 | many | CASSLAVHRNYGYTF | TGTGCCAGCAGCTTAGCTGTGCACAGAAACTATGGCTACACCTTC
TRBD1 | TRBJ1-1 | TRBV5-5 | many | CASSLGLGTGENTEAFF | TGTGCCAGCAGCTTGGGCTTAGGGACAGGGGAAAACACTGAAGCTTTCTTT
- | TRBJ1-5 | TRBV24-1 | many | CATSDLQAISNQPQHF | TGTGCCACCAGTGATTTGCAGGCTATTAGCAATCAGCCCCAGCATTTT
- | TRBJ2-3 | TRBV23-1 | many | CASSLSTPRSVDTQYF | TGCGCCAGCAGTCTATCAACCCCTCGAAGCGTGGATACGCAGTATTTT
- | TRBJ1-6 | TRBV3-1 | many | CASSQVGWNSPLHF | TGTGCCAGCAGCCAAGTTGGATGGAATTCACCCCTCCACTTT
- | TRBJ1-5 | TRBV15 | many | CATGSWPQHF | TGTGCCACTGGCTCGTGGCCCCAGCATTTT
- | TRBJ1-5 | TRBV19 | many | CASSTTRTDPPHF | TGTGCCAGTAGTACGACCCGGACAGATCCCCCGCATTTT
- | TRBJ2-6 | TRBV30 | many | CAWGLTGGANVLTF | TGTGCCTGGGGGCTTACCGGGGGGGCCAACGTCCTGACTTTC
- | TRBJ1-2 | TRBV12-3/TRBV12-4 | many | CASSQNPPGGYTF | TGTGCCAGCAGCCAAAACCCCCCCGGTGGCTACACCTTC
- | TRBJ1-5 | TRBV7-9 | many | CASSPTGNQPQHF | TGTGCCAGCAGCCCGACGGGAAATCAGCCCCAGCATTTT
- | TRBJ2-3 | TRBV5-1 | - | CASSPFARITDTQYF | TGCGCCAGCAGCCCCTTTGCCAGGATCACAGATACGCAGTATTTT
- | TRBJ1-1 | TRBV10-3 | many | CAINHGRGTEAFF | TGTGCCATCAACCATGGTAGGGGGACTGAAGCTTTCTTT
- | TRBJ1-1 | TRBV7-6 | many | CASSLFETRNTEAFF | TGTGCCAGCAGCTTATTCGAGACGAGGAACACTGAAGCTTTCTTT
- | TRBJ2-5 | TRBV20-1 | many | CSASGEETQYF | TGCAGTGCTAGCGGGGAAGAGACCCAGTACTTC
TRBD1 | TRBJ1-5 | TRBV6-1 | many | CASVPSRQGKNQPQHF | TGTGCCAGCGTGCCCAGTCGACAGGGAAAAAATCAGCCCCAGCATTTT
TRBD2 | TRBJ2-3 | TRBV5-1 | many | CASSPRGVAGGITDTQYF | TGCGCCAGCAGCCCCCGGGGAGTAGCGGGGGGAATCACAGATACGCAGTATTTT
- | TRBJ2-1 | TRBV7-6 | many | CASSLDRVPSYNEQFF | TGTGCCAGCAGCTTAGACCGGGTCCCCTCCTACAATGAGCAGTTCTTC
- | TRBJ2-6 | TRBV27 | many | CASSLAGFPGANVLTF | TGTGCCAGCAGTTTAGCGGGTTTCCCTGGGGCCAACGTCCTGACTTTC
TRBD2 | TRBJ2-5 | TRBV7-3 | many | CASSNGGAGQTQYF | TGTGCCAGCAGCAACGGGGGGGCCGGGCAGACCCAGTACTTC
- | TRBJ2-3 | TRBV11-2 | many | CASSLRESDTQYF | TGTGCCAGCAGCTTAAGAGAGTCGGATACGCAGTATTTT
- | TRBJ2-7 | TRBV30 | many | CAWGGRYEQYF | TGTGCCTGGGGGGGGCGCTACGAGCAGTACTTC
TRBD1 | TRBJ2-7 | TRBV9 | many | CASGPAGTGLHEQYF | TGTGCCAGCGGTCCCGCCGGGACAGGGCTCCACGAGCAGTACTTC